The T cell receptor (beta chain) described here comes from a study of T cell responses to AZD1222 COVID-19 vaccine. Sequencing was performed with immunoSEQ multiplex PCR; in TCRdb, only in-frame clones are kept and a portion is missing. The sample consists of 95,000 to 150,000 clones, approximately 90% of them appearing once. This clonotype was obtained from an adult in good health. Sequences were derived from peripheral blood, sampled on day 0 of AZD1222 vaccination.

CDR3 residues: CASSTTLNEKLFF. The CDR3 DNA is TGTGCCAGCAGCACGACACTTAATGAAAAACTGTTTTTT. V usage is TRBV21-1 and J usage is TRBJ1-4; the D call of TRBD1 is as the table states it, not checked on the DNA. TRBV21-1 is given as a pseudogene. CDR3 length: 13 residues.